One sample yielded the 27 T cell receptor beta chains listed below, sequenced in a study of CD8 T cells in ankylosing spondylitis listed by TCRdb under 2017. Library preparation employed 5' RACE. The sequencer listed for this sample is Illumina HiSeq 2500. Using fastp trimming at Q25 and MiXCR clonotype assembly, TCRdb reanalyzed the public sequencing data and kept in-frame beta chains. CDR3 protein sequences are deduplicated, and each keeps its most common genes and DNA. In this sample the table shows 250,000 to 300,000 distinct CDR3 sequences, about 20% of which occur a single time. Jointly, the top ten make up roughly 7.3% of the sample. Specimen: blood, either unsorted or a sorted T cell fraction (not recorded which). These receptors were collected from a male donor with ankylosing spondylitis or in good health (not recorded which).

This clonotype was detected a few times. This chain links TRBV12-3 or TRBV12-4 with TRBJ2-5, with D uncertain. Trimming shortened V by 3 bases and J by 4 bases, and 9 bases separated the two germline ends. This CDR3 has 13 residues. Here the CDR3 DNA reads TGTGCCAGCAGTTTGAGTCCTTTAGAGACCCAGTACTTC. Translation gives CASSLSPLETQYF.

In this sample, this clonotype turned up a few times. V and J are TRBV5-1 and TRBJ2-4; 8 nucleotides match TRBD2. Germline CDR1 is SGHRS and CDR2 is YFSETQ. The CDR3 consists of 14 residues. Unmatched junction bases numbered 3, after V lost 0 bases and J lost 7 bases. CDR3 residues: CASSLVASGNIQYF. The CDR3 DNA reads TGCGCCAGCAGCTTGGTCGCTAGCGGGAACATTCAGTACTTC.

This clonotype was seen a few times. V and J are TRBV5-1 and TRBJ2-5, with D possibly being TRBD1 (6 bases). Germline V gives CDR1 SGHRS, CDR2 YFSETQ. Between the trimmed V and J ends, which lost 0 bases and 2 bases, there was a span of 11 bases. The length of the CDR3 is 15 residues. The CDR3: CASSLATGHQETQYF. CDR3 coding DNA: TGCGCCAGCAGCTTGGCAACAGGGCATCAAGAGACCCAGTACTTC.

The CDR3 nucleotides read TGTGCCAGCAGTCCCGGCCAGGTGTTACGCACCGGGGAGCTGTTTTTT. Translated, it gives CASSPGQVLRTGELFF. V usage is TRBV12-3 or TRBV12-4 and J usage is TRBJ2-2; no reliable D call. CDR3 length: 16 residues. Trimming removed 5 bases at V and 4 bases at J, with 17 bases between.

Many counts were recorded for this clonotype. This chain connects TRBV9 to TRBJ1-3; D unresolved. CDR3 length: 14 amino acids. Trimming removed 1 base at V and 1 base at J, with 6 bases between. The germline gives CDR1 SGDLS, CDR2 YYNGEE. Here the CDR3 reads CASSVQESGNTIYF. As DNA, the CDR3 is TGTGCCAGCAGCGTACAGGAATCTGGAAACACCATATATTTT.

This CDR3 is CASRTGLAKNIQYF. CDR3 in DNA: TGTGCCAGCAGGACGGGTTTAGCCAAAAACATTCAGTACTTC. The gene calls are TRBV28 and TRBJ2-4; D remains ambiguous. CDR1 is MDHEN and CDR2 is SYDVKM in the germline V gene. The CDR3 is made up of 14 amino acids. V gave up 6 bases and J gave up 0 bases, with 9 bases separating them.

The chain uses TRBV24-1 and TRBJ2-1; 15 bases are shared with TRBD2. CDR3 size: 18 residues. The V gene end was trimmed by 4 bases and the J gene end by 5 bases; junction bases not matched to a gene: 8. Germline V gene sequence: CDR1 KGHDR, CDR2 SFDVKD. The CDR3 loop is CATSDPGLAGGRNNEQFF. CDR3 nucleotide sequence: TGTGCCACCAGTGACCCAGGACTAGCGGGAGGGAGGAACAATGAGCAGTTCTTC.

The table lists this clonotype with many counts. The chain is built from TRBV28 and TRBJ2-3; D is ambiguous. The V and J ends lost 5 bases and 1 base respectively, with 10 bases between them. This CDR3 region has 14 residues. Germline V CDR1 and CDR2: MDHEN, SYDVKM. CDR3 region: CASSHSFGTDTQYF. In DNA, the CDR3 is TGTGCCAGCAGTCATTCATTCGGCACAGATACGCAGTATTTT. Full variable domain (remainder filled in from reference TRBV28 and TRBJ2-3): DVKVTQSSRYLVKRTGEKVFLECVQDMDHENMFWYRQDPGLGLRLIYFSYDVKMKEKGDIPEGYSVSREKKERFSLILESASTNQTSMYLCASSHSFGTDTQYFGPGTRLTVL.

J is TRBJ1-2 and V is TRBV27, with D unclear. V dropped 5 bases and J dropped 6 bases, with 22 bases sitting between them. This CDR3 spans 16 amino acids. Germline CDR1 and CDR2: MNHEY and SMNVEV (reference sequence). CDR3 sequence: CASSAIRTQRTNGYTF. For the CDR3, the DNA is TGTGCCAGCAGTGCGATCAGAACCCAACGGACTAATGGCTACACCTTC.

The chain recombines TRBV7-3 with TRBJ2-1; 8 nucleotides align to TRBD2. J was trimmed by 9 bases and V by 2 bases; bases with no gene match: 15. The germline V gene has CDR1 SGHTA and CDR2 FQGTGA. CDR3 size: 17 residues. The CDR3 spells CASSLAAGGPAQGEQFF. DNA of the CDR3: TGTGCCAGCAGCTTAGCCGCGGGAGGACCCGCCCAGGGTGAGCAGTTCTTC.

This rearrangement joins TRBV12-3 or TRBV12-4 to TRBJ2-2, with TRBD1 matching over 7 bases. The CDR3 has 16 residues. The V gene end was trimmed by 5 bases and the J gene end by 0 bases; junction bases not matched to a gene: 6. This CDR3 reads CASSRPGTANTGELFF. CDR3 nucleotide sequence: TGTGCCAGCAGTCGTCCCGGGACAGCGAACACCGGGGAGCTGTTTTTT.

The chain has TRBV6-1 and TRBJ2-7, with 7 bases matching TRBD1. In germline, CDR1 is MNHNS, CDR2 SASEGT. The CDR3 loop spans 16 amino acids. The trim removed 4 bases at V and 0 bases at J, leaving 9 bases unmatched. For the CDR3, the DNA is TGTGCCAGCAGTGGATATACAGGGGTCAGCTCCTACGAGCAGTACGTC. Protein: CASSGYTGVSSYEQYV.

This clonotype was detected only a few times. The V and J genes are TRBV5-4 and TRBJ2-2; the D gene is possibly TRBD1 (5 bases). Deletions cut 1 base from V and 1 base from J, with 11 bases between. Looked up from germline, CDR1 is SGHNT and CDR2 is YYREEE (reference sequence). CDR3 length: 16 amino acids. Written as DNA, the CDR3 is TGTGCCAGCAGCTTGAGGGGTGGGATGAACACCGGGGAGCTGTTTTTT. Translated: CASSLRGGMNTGELFF. Supplemented by reference TRBV5-4 and TRBJ2-2, the full variable domain reads ETGVTQSPTHLIKTRGQQVTLRCSSQSGHNTVSWYQQALGQGPQFIFQYYREEENGRGNFPPRFSGLQFPNYSSELNVNALELDDSALYLCASSLRGGMNTGELFFGEGSRLTVL.

This clonotype was seen a handful of times. The chain's CDR3 is CASSLFGGLTDTQYF. CDR3 coding DNA: TGTGCCAGCAGCTTGTTCGGGGGGCTCACAGATACGCAGTATTTT. This chain joins TRBV5-5 and TRBJ2-3; tentatively, D is TRBD2 (7 bases). The CDR3 sequence is 15 residues long. CDR1 is SGHKS, CDR2 YYEKEE, per germline (reference sequence). V dropped 1 base and J dropped 2 bases, with 11 bases sitting between them.

This chain uses TRBV5-1 with TRBJ2-5, with D unclear. The CDR3 totals 15 residues. The germline CDR1 and CDR2 sequences are SGHRS and YFSETQ. V gave up 4 bases and J gave up 0 bases, with 13 bases separating them. The CDR3 is CASSDGPWYQETQYF. CDR3 nucleotide sequence: TGCGCCAGCAGCGATGGACCGTGGTACCAAGAGACCCAGTACTTC.

The rearrangement uses TRBV2 and TRBJ2-2; 10 bases fit TRBD2. The CDR3 spans 15 residues. In germline, CDR1 is SNHLY, CDR2 FYNNEI. V dropped 10 bases and J dropped 7; count of bases not matched to a gene: 12. The CDR3 coding sequence is TGTGCCACCCAAATGGGACTAGCGAAGGGCGGGGAGCTGTTTTTT. Its translation is CATQMGLAKGGELFF.

This clonotype has a handful of counts. CDR3 protein: CASSERRNTEAFF. DNA of the CDR3: TGTGCCAGCAGTGAGCGGAGGAACACTGAAGCTTTCTTT. The rearrangement joins TRBV6-4 to TRBJ1-1; D uncertain. In germline, CDR1 is MRHNA, CDR2 SNTAGT. Between the trimmed V and J ends, which lost 3 bases and 1 base, there was a span of 6 bases. The CDR3 is made up of 13 amino acids.

In its sample, this clonotype was seen a few times. The chain links TRBV20-1 to TRBJ2-5, with TRBD1 matching 8 bases. The germline CDR1 and CDR2 sequences are DFQATT and SNEGSKA (reference sequence). This CDR3 is built from 13 residues. V was pared by 6 bases and J by 4 bases, with 7 bases of the junction left unmatched. CDR3 DNA sequence: TGCAGTGCGAAAAGGACAGGGACAGAGACCCAGTACTTC. Translating gives CSAKRTGTETQYF.

V and J are TRBV7-8 and TRBJ2-7; 10 nucleotides agree with TRBD1. Germline CDR1 is SGHVS and CDR2 is FQNEAQ. This CDR3 spans 15 amino acids. V gave up 1 base and J gave up 7 bases; unmatched junction bases: 7. In nucleotides, the CDR3 is TGTGCCAGCAGCTTAGATGGGACAGGGGTATGGGAGCAGTACGTC. This codes for CASSLDGTGVWEQYV.

This clonotype occurred a few times. The chain joins TRBV12-3 or TRBV12-4 to TRBJ2-3; 11 bases map to TRBD2. V shed 5 bases, J shed 2 bases, and the junction held 3 bases outside the gene matches. The CDR3 is made up of 15 amino acids. The chain's CDR3 is CASSPTSGITDTQYF. DNA for the CDR3: TGTGCCAGCAGTCCGACTAGCGGGATCACAGATACGCAGTATTTT.

The rearrangement links TRBV3-1 to TRBJ2-7; TRBD2 aligns across 7 bases. The germline V gene encodes CDR1 LGHDT and CDR2 YNNKEL (reference sequence). J was trimmed by 0 bases and V by 1 base; bases with no gene match: 3. CDR3 length: 15 residues. CDR3 residues: CASSQGLAPSYEQYV. In nucleotides, the CDR3 is TGTGCCAGCAGCCAAGGACTAGCACCCTCCTACGAGCAGTACGTC.

This clonotype was counted many times. The chain is built from TRBV29-1 and TRBJ1-4, with D possibly TRBD1 on 5 matching bases. This CDR3 has 14 amino acids. Germline-derived CDR1 and CDR2 are SQVTM and ANQGSEA. V was trimmed by 5 bases and J by 5 bases, leaving 15 bases between them. The CDR3 spells CSVIGGMGNEKLFF. The CDR3 coding sequence is TGCAGCGTTATCGGGGGAATGGGAAATGAAAAACTGTTTTTT.

This clonotype was seen more than once but under ten times. This rearrangement joins TRBV6-1 to TRBJ2-5; 8 positions agree with TRBD1. With V trimmed by 6 bases and J by 4 bases, 10 bases remained unmatched. There are 15 residues in the CDR3. In germline, CDR1 is MNHNS, CDR2 SASEGT. The CDR3 spells CASSLTGVIRETQYF. DNA for the CDR3: TGTGCCAGCAGCCTGACAGGGGTAATCCGAGAGACCCAGTACTTC.

This clonotype was seen only a few times. J is TRBJ2-1 and V is TRBV14; 8 bases fit TRBD2. The CDR3 has 18 amino acids. Per the germline V gene, CDR1 is SGHDN and CDR2 is FVKESK. Trimming cost V 1 base and J 7 bases; bases outside gene matches: 15. The CDR3 bases are TGTGCCAGCAGCCAAGCTGGGAGCGGGGGCCCCCCAGGGAATGAGCAGTTCTTC. Translated, it gives CASSQAGSGGPPGNEQFF. The complete variable domain, with remaining parts taken from reference TRBV14 and TRBJ2-1, reads EAGVTQFPSHSVIEKGQTVTLRCDPISGHDNLYWYRRVMGKEIKFLLHFVKESKQDESGMPNNRFLAERTGGTYSTLKVQPAELEDSGVYFCASSQAGSGGPPGNEQFFGPGTRLTVL.

This clonotype was seen only a few times. J is TRBJ2-1 and V is TRBV7-6; TRBD2 matches 8 bases. Trimming removed 1 base from V and 0 bases from J; junction bases left unmatched: 14. The V gene's germline CDR1 is SGHVS and CDR2 FNYEAQ. The CDR3 runs 20 residues. The CDR3: CASSLGTQRDGRASYNEQFF. The CDR3 DNA reads TGTGCCAGCAGCTTAGGCACTCAGCGTGACGGGAGGGCCTCCTACAATGAGCAGTTCTTC.

This clonotype was seen only a few times. V and J are TRBV7-2 and TRBJ2-1, with unresolved D. Trimming took off 0 bases at V and 7 bases at J, with 7 bases between the two ends. Per germline, CDR1 SGHTA and CDR2 FQGNSA. This CDR3 has 13 residues. In DNA, the CDR3 is TGTGCCAGCAGCTTAGCGCACTCTAATGAGCAGTTCTTC. Protein product: CASSLAHSNEQFF.

This clonotype was found a few times. The gene calls are TRBV27 and TRBJ2-2; 10 nucleotides agree with TRBD2. With V trimmed by 5 bases and J by 6 bases, 6 bases remained unmatched. Germline CDR1 and CDR2: MNHEY and SMNVEV (reference sequence). The CDR3 length is 15 residues. The DNA of the CDR3 is TGTGCCAGCAGTCCGGGACTAGCGATGGCCGGGGAGCTGTTTTTT. Translated: CASSPGLAMAGELFF.